The clone carrying this TCR beta chain showed up just a few times. The target antigen is unknown. V lost 7 bases and J lost 4, with 17 bases in between. CDR1 and CDR2 from the germline V gene are SNHLY and FYNNEI. This CDR3 comprises 15 residues. This sample is part of a study of vaccination and CD4 T cells after COVID-19. About the study: Cellular stimulation was performed using overlapping spike peptides derived from SARS-CoV-2, HCoV-NL63, HCoV-OC43 and HCoV-229E.

Treatment defined: approximately nine-day PBMC culture with coronavirus spike peptide pools or control peptides (ViraFEST assay). Unexposed donor CD4+ T cells predated the COVID-19 pandemic, collected 2011-2018. Peptide-pool expansion of antigen-specific T cells preceded TCR sequencing in ViraFEST. Cells permitting, SARS-CoV-2 S/N served as probes for unexposed-donor CD4+ T cells, and four cold-coronavirus spikes did too. Study results and limitations: Vaccine-specific clones numbering 304 of 307 showed spike mono-reactivity in convalescent patients.

Scientists ran DNA taken from cultured CD4+ T cells through the Oncomine TCR Beta short-read assay for sequencing. Extraction of genomic DNA was performed on cultured CD4+ T cells. TCRdb redid the calling of the PCR reads with MiXCR, one entry per CDR3 protein. This sample carries about 11,000 distinct CDR3 sequences, about 29% of them seen once, and the ten largest clones take about an eighth. What was sequenced was CD4+ T cells from blood, cultured in vitro. The source of this sequence is a human donor in good health. The chain combines TRBV2 with TRBJ1-5; tentatively, D is TRBD1 (5 bases). CDR3 in amino acids: CASMDDWGRNQPQHF. The CDR3 DNA follows: TGTGCCAGCATGGATGATTGGGGCCGAAATCAGCCCCAGCATTTT.